These 27 T cell receptor beta chains share one sample of origin, sequenced in a study of shared clonotypes between healthy human individuals. Assay used: immunoSEQ multiplex PCR; TCRdb lists only in-frame clones, some missing. The repertoire holds around 2,000,000 clones, with 85% to 95% as singletons. CD45RO negativity and positive selection for CCR7 defined naive CD8 cells, a population that excluded terminally differentiated effector memory CD45RA+ cells. The sequenced sample consisted of naive CD8+ T cells from PBMCs. The receptors originated from a man aged 18 to 29 in good health. Some clones in this sample may be carry-over from other donors' samples.

With respect to this clone: Other DNA sequences from this sample encode an identical CDR3 as well. The chain uses TRBV27 and TRBJ1-5, with TRBD1 as a possible D gene (5 bases). V lost 1 base, J lost 7 bases, and 8 bases lay in between. CDR3 length equals 13 residues. Germline loops: CDR1 MNHEY, CDR2 SMNVEV (reference sequence). The CDR3 loop is CASSLFRDQPQHF. CDR3 DNA sequence: TGTGCCAGCAGTTTATTCCGGGACCAGCCCCAGCATTTT.

The chain joins TRBV9 to TRBJ2-3, with TRBD1 identical over 9 bases. Trimming removed 7 bases from V and 2 bases from J; junction bases left unmatched: 2. Per the germline V gene, CDR1 is SGDLS and CDR2 is YYNGEE. The CDR3 has 13 residues. As DNA, the CDR3 is TGTGCCAGCGGGACAGGGTACACAGATACGCAGTATTTT. Its protein is CASGTGYTDTQYF.

This clone showed up just once. DNA of the CDR3: TGTGCCAGTAGTGGGCTAGGCTACGAGCAGTACTTC. Translation gives CASSGLGYEQYF. The gene calls are TRBV19 and TRBJ2-7; no clear D. CDR3 length: 12 amino acids. Germline-derived CDR1 and CDR2 are LNHDA and SQIVND (reference sequence). Trimming cost V 5 bases and J 3 bases, with 8 bases left between them.

The chain links TRBV13 to TRBJ2-1; a weak D match, TRBD1 (6 bases). Trimming removed 6 bases from V and 5 bases from J, with 8 bases in between. The CDR3 loop spans 12 amino acids. Germline V CDR1 and CDR2: PRHDT, FYEKMQ (reference sequence). In DNA, the CDR3 is TGTGCCAGCAGTGAGGGGGACAATGAGCAGTTCTTC. Translated: CASSEGDNEQFF. Full variable domain (remainder filled in from reference TRBV13 and TRBJ2-1): AAGVIQSPRHLIKEKRETATLKCYPIPRHDTVYWYQQGPGQDPQFLISFYEKMQSDKGSIPDRFSAQQFSDYHSELNMSSLELGDSALYFCASSEGDNEQFFGPGTRLTVL.

V usage is TRBV4-1 and J usage is TRBJ2-7; D is perhaps TRBD1 (6 bases). Germline CDR1 and CDR2: MGHRA and YSYEKL. This CDR3 is built from 14 residues. With 4 bases removed from V and 3 bases from J, the gap between germline ends came to 13 bases. The CDR3, as DNA: TGCGCCAGCAGCCCACCGGGACATAACTACGAGCAGTACTTC. This translates into CASSPPGHNYEQYF.

The J gene is TRBJ2-1, the V gene TRBV7-9; D gene ambiguous. CDR3 length equals 13 residues. V shed 2 bases and J shed 10 bases, with 12 bases lying between them. Germline CDR1 SEHNR, CDR2 FQNEAQ (reference sequence). CDR3 nucleotide sequence: TGTGCCAGCAGCTTACCCACCAGGATCGAGCAGTTCTTC. This sequence encodes CASSLPTRIEQFF.

This rearrangement joins TRBV19 to TRBJ2-5, with a tentative D call TRBD1 (6 bases). The CDR3 consists of 14 residues. The germline V gene has CDR1 LNHDA and CDR2 SQIVND (reference sequence). V lost 5 bases to trimming and J lost 2 bases, with 12 bases between them. The CDR3 sequence is CASSPRTEQETQYF. CDR3 bases: TGTGCCAGTAGTCCGAGGACAGAACAAGAGACCCAGTACTTC.

The chain is built from TRBV28 and TRBJ2-1; possibly TRBD1 for D (6 bases). Germline V gene lookup returns CDR1 MDHEN and CDR2 SYDVKM. The V gene lost 6 bases and the J gene lost 5 bases, with 11 bases spanning the gap. This CDR3 has 13 residues. The CDR3 DNA reads as TGTGCCAGCAGCGCGGACAGTCACAATGAGCAGTTCTTC. This gives the protein CASSADSHNEQFF. Full variable domain (missing parts from reference TRBV28 and TRBJ2-1): DVKVTQSSRYLVKRTGEKVFLECVQDMDHENMFWYRQDPGLGLRLIYFSYDVKMKEKGDIPEGYSVSREKKERFSLILESASTNQTSMYLCASSADSHNEQFFGPGTRLTVL.

This chain links TRBV27 with TRBJ1-1; 7 nucleotides align to TRBD1. Unmatched junction bases numbered 6, after V lost 0 bases and J lost 5 bases. The CDR3 covers 15 residues. The germline V gene has CDR1 MNHEY and CDR2 SMNVEV (reference sequence). CDR3 DNA sequence: TGTGCCAGCAGTTTATCCCAGGGGGGCCAAACTGAAGCTTTCTTT. Residues: CASSLSQGGQTEAFF.

The J gene is TRBJ2-1, the V gene TRBV29-1; 15 nucleotides align to TRBD2. CDR1 and CDR2 from the germline V gene are SQVTM and ANQGSEA. The CDR3 has 18 residues. V trimming: 6 bases; J trimming: 1 base; junction bases outside the gene matches: 10. The CDR3 reads CSVRGTSGRNPSYNEQFF. The CDR3 nucleotides are TGCAGCGTCCGCGGGACTAGCGGGAGGAACCCTTCCTACAATGAGCAGTTCTTC.

The chain couples TRBV27 to TRBJ2-2, with 8 bases lining up with TRBD2. Germline values: CDR1 MNHEY, CDR2 SMNVEV (reference sequence). V shed 6 bases and J 1 base; nucleotides not matched to a gene: 4. The CDR3 has 15 amino acids. The CDR3 sequence is CASSLSGRNTGELFF. CDR3 bases: TGTGCCAGCAGCCTGAGCGGGAGGAACACCGGGGAGCTGTTTTTT.

Worth noting for this clone: At the DNA level, this CDR3 is encoded by other sequences in the same sample as well. CDR3 protein: CASRPGQGNTEAFF. CDR3 nucleotide sequence: TGTGCCAGCAGGCCCGGACAGGGAAACACTGAAGCTTTCTTT. J is TRBJ1-1 and V is TRBV6-5; TRBD1 matches 8 bases. Germline CDR1 MNHEY, CDR2 SVGAGI. The CDR3 has 14 amino acids. With V trimmed by 6 bases and J by 2 bases, 5 bases remained unmatched.

This chain connects TRBV27 to TRBJ1-1; no firm D call. Deletions cut 3 bases from V and 6 bases from J, with 14 bases between. CDR1 and CDR2 (germline): MNHEY, SMNVEV (reference sequence). The CDR3 is 14 residues long. CDR3 amino acids: CASSLMGFGAEAFF. The CDR3 DNA follows: TGTGCCAGCAGTTTGATGGGCTTCGGGGCTGAAGCTTTCTTT.

This chain uses TRBV5-8 with TRBJ2-3, with D maybe TRBD1 (6 bases). The CDR3 is 15 amino acids. The V end was cut by 0 bases, the J end by 3 bases, with 11 bases between. Germline V CDR1 and CDR2: SGHTS, YDEGEE. CDR3 region: CASSLDRALTDTQYF. The CDR3 bases are TGTGCCAGCAGCTTGGACAGGGCGCTAACAGATACGCAGTATTTT.

The gene calls are TRBV4-1 and TRBJ2-7; 8 positions match TRBD2. The germline CDR1 and CDR2 sequences are MGHRA and YSYEKL. The V gene end was trimmed by 5 bases and the J gene end by 3 bases; junction bases not matched to a gene: 9. The CDR3 contains 15 residues. CDR3 nucleotides: TGCGCCAGCAGCTCGCGAGCTAGCGGGCTCTACGAGCAGTACTTC. Its protein is CASSSRASGLYEQYF.

The chain links TRBV27 to TRBJ2-7, with 10 bases that match TRBD1. The germline V gene encodes CDR1 MNHEY and CDR2 SMNVEV (reference sequence). The CDR3 covers 15 residues. V lost 1 base and J lost 7; bases outside the gene matches: 7. CDR3 nucleotide sequence: TGTGCCAGCAGTTTATTGGGACAGGGGATGAGGGAGCAGTACTTC. It is translated as CASSLLGQGMREQYF.

In regard to this clone: Compared with germline, one end of the junction differs, possibly owing to a read error. The chain uses TRBV19 and TRBJ2-1; 10 nucleotides align to TRBD1. Germline values: CDR1 LNHDA, CDR2 SQIVND (reference sequence). The CDR3 runs to 13 residues. Here the CDR3 reads CASSAHVDRGLLF. The CDR3 DNA follows: TGTGCCAGTAGCGCACACGTCGACAGGGGGCTCCTCTTC.

The chain employs TRBV29-1 and TRBJ2-7; possible D gene TRBD2, 5 bases. V lost 7 bases and J lost 6, with 13 bases in between. CDR1 SQVTM and CDR2 ANQGSEA come from the germline V gene. The length of the CDR3 is 11 residues. The CDR3 sequence: CSAQRAGEQYF. For the CDR3, the DNA is TGCAGCGCGCAAAGGGCGGGCGAGCAGTACTTC.

The V gene is TRBV5-1, the J gene TRBJ2-1, with 13 bases that match TRBD2. Germline V gene lookup returns CDR1 SGHRS and CDR2 YFSETQ. The CDR3 is 15 amino acids. V lost 2 bases, J lost 5 bases, and 1 base stayed unmatched. The CDR3 reads CASSLTSGRDNEQFF. The DNA of the CDR3 is TGCGCCAGCAGCTTAACTAGCGGGAGGGACAATGAGCAGTTCTTC.

This chain joins TRBV7-8 and TRBJ2-5, with 13 nucleotides matching TRBD2. Germline V gene lookup returns CDR1 SGHVS and CDR2 FQNEAQ. The length of the CDR3 is 16 residues. Trimming removed 5 bases from V and 4 bases from J; junction bases left unmatched: 7. The CDR3: CASSPKLAGGVETQYF. For the CDR3, the DNA is TGTGCCAGCAGCCCCAAACTAGCGGGGGGGGTAGAGACCCAGTACTTC.

The chain is built from TRBV7-2 and TRBJ2-3, with TRBD2 matching over 9 bases. The CDR3 consists of 17 residues. Trimming at V came to 3 bases and at J to 6 bases, leaving 13 bases not matched to a gene. Germline CDR1 is SGHTA and CDR2 is FQGNSA. This CDR3 reads CASSFSLAGPRGDTQYF. Here the CDR3 DNA reads TGTGCCAGCAGCTTTTCCCTAGCGGGGCCAAGGGGGGATACGCAGTATTTT.

The chain is built from TRBV4-2 and TRBJ2-1; the D gene is possibly TRBD2 (6 bases). Trimming took off 0 bases at V and 6 bases at J, with 12 bases between the two ends. The CDR3 is 15 amino acids. Germline V gene lookup returns CDR1 LGHNA and CDR2 YNFKEQ. Here the CDR3 DNA reads TGTGCCAGCAGCCAAGATGGCCTAGCGAGCAATGAGCAGTTCTTC. This sequence encodes CASSQDGLASNEQFF.

The V and J genes are TRBV14 and TRBJ2-1; unclear D gene. From germline, CDR1 is SGHDN and CDR2 FVKESK. The CDR3 totals 20 residues. V lost 3 bases to trimming and J lost 0 bases, with 24 bases between them. CDR3 nucleotides: TGTGCCAGCAGCCACCCCGGATTGGAGAACCCCCTGGGCTCCTACAATGAGCAGTTCTTC. Its translation: CASSHPGLENPLGSYNEQFF.

This clone was found once. CDR3: CASSLIHRGSGGYTF. The CDR3 DNA is TGTGCCAGCAGCTTGATTCACAGGGGAAGCGGCGGCTACACCTTC. The rearrangement links TRBV5-6 to TRBJ1-2; 7 bases line up with TRBD1. The CDR3 runs to 15 residues. Germline CDR1 and CDR2: SGHDT and YYEEEE. With V trimmed by 1 base and J by 8 bases, 11 bases remained unmatched.

This rearrangement joins TRBV29-1 to TRBJ2-7; D might be TRBD1 (5 bases). This CDR3 comprises 14 residues. The germline CDR1 and CDR2 sequences are SQVTM and ANQGSEA. The germline V and J ends were trimmed by 4 bases and 3 bases, with 16 bases remaining between them. The CDR3 sequence is CSVVPGFEGYEQYF. The CDR3 DNA reads TGCAGCGTTGTCCCAGGGTTCGAAGGCTACGAGCAGTACTTC.

The chain couples TRBV27 to TRBJ2-7, with 8 bases identical to TRBD2. Trimming took 3 bases from V and 3 from J; bases not matched to a gene: 10. The CDR3 is 16 amino acids. The germline V gene has CDR1 MNHEY and CDR2 SMNVEV (reference sequence). CDR3 region: CASSFRSGRGVYEQYF. For the CDR3, the DNA is TGTGCCAGCAGTTTTCGAAGCGGGAGAGGCGTCTACGAGCAGTACTTC.

CDR3: CASSGSGVANQPQHF. CDR3 nucleotide sequence: TGTGCCAGCAGCGGGAGCGGGGTAGCAAATCAGCCCCAGCATTTT. V usage is TRBV7-8 and J usage is TRBJ1-5; D ambiguous. Trimming left V 5 bases short and J 4 bases short, with 15 bases between. This CDR3 region has 15 residues. Per the germline V gene, CDR1 is SGHVS and CDR2 is FQNEAQ.